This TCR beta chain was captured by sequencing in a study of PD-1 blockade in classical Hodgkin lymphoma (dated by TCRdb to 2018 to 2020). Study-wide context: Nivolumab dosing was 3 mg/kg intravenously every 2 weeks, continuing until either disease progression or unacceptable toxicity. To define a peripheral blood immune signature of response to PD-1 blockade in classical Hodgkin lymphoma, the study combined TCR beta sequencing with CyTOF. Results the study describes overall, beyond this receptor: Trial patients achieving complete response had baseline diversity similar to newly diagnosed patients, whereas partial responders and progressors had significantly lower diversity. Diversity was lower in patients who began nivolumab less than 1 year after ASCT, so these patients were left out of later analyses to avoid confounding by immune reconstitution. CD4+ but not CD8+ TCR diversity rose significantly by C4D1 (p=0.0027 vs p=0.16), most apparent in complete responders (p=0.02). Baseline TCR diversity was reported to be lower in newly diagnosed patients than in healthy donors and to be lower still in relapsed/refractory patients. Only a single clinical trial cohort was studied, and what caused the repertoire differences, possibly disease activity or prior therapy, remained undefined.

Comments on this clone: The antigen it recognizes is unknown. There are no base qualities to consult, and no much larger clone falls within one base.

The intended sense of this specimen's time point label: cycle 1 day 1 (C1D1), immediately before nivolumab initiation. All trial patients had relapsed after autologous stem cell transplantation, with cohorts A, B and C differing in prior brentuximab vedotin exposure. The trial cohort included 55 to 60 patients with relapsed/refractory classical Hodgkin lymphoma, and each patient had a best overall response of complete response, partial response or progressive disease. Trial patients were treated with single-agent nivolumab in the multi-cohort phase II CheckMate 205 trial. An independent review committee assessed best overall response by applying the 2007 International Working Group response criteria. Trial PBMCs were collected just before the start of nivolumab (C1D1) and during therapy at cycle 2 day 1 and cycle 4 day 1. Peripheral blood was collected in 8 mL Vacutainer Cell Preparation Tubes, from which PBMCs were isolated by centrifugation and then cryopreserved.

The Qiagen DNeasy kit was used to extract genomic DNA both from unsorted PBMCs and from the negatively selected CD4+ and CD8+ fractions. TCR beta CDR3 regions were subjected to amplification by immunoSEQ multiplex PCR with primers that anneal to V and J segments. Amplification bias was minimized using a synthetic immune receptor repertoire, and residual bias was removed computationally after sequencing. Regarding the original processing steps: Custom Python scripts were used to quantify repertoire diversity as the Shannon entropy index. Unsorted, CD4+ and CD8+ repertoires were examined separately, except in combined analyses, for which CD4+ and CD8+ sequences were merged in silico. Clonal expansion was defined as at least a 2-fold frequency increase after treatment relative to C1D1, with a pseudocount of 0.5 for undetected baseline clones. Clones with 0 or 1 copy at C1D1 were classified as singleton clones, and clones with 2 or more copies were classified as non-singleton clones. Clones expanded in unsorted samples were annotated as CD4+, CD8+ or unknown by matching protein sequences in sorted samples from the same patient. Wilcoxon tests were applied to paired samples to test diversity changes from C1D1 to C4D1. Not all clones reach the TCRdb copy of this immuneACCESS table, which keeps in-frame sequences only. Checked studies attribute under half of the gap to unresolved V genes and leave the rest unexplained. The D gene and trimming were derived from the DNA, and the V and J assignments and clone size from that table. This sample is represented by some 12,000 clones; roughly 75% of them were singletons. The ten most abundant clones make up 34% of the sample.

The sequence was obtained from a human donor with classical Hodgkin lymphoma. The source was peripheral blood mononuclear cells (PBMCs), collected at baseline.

The CDR3 amino acid sequence is: CASSFRQGGNTGELFF. The nucleotide sequence is given as TGTGCCAGCAGCTTTCGACAGGGAGGTAACACCGGGGAGCTGTTTTTT. The sequence is built from TRBV7-2 and TRBJ2-2; TRBD1 is a possible D gene, resting on 7 matching bases. V and J are truncated by 3 bases and 2 bases respectively, leaving an intervening sequence of 13 bases. From the cysteine through the phenylalanine, the CDR3 covers 16 amino acids. Left in the record is the CDR3 DNA by itself, 48 bases read in frame from the first base. Looking up the germline V gene yields CDR1 SGHTA and CDR2 FQGNSA.